This T cell receptor (beta chain) stems from a study of PD-1 blockade in classical Hodgkin lymphoma. Brentuximab vedotin exposure varied among the patients, all of whom had relapsed after autologous stem cell transplantation. Complete response, partial response or progressive disease made up the best responses. The CDR3 sequence is 11 residues long. CDR1 is MGHDK and CDR2 is SYGVNS in the germline V gene. Trimming shortened V by 4 bases and J by 3 bases, and 4 bases separated the two germline ends. Assay: immunoSEQ multiplex PCR; the TCRdb copy retains only in-frame clones and omits some. This sample carries about 14,000 clones, 85% to 90% of them seen once, and the ten largest clones take 4.6%. Findings and caveats of the study: Why the repertoires differ is still unclear, perhaps disease activity or prior therapy.

Notes on this clone: Its target is unknown.

The sequence was collected from a human donor with classical Hodgkin lymphoma. The sample here was peripheral blood mononuclear cells (PBMCs), taken at baseline. The chain combines TRBV25-1 with TRBJ2-7; D is unresolved. CDR3 protein: CASSAHYEQYF. In nucleotides, the CDR3 is TGTGCCAGCAGTGCCCACTACGAGCAGTACTTC.